This passage covers 27 T cell receptor beta chains from one sample sequenced in a study of T cell responses to AZD1222 COVID-19 vaccine. The table came from immunoSEQ multiplex PCR; TCRdb's copy has only in-frame clones and leaves some out. The data hold approximately 130,000 clones, with roughly 85% observed a single time. Source: peripheral blood, taken on day 0 of AZD1222 vaccination. The receptor source for this set is an adult in good health.

The chain has TRBV7-9 and TRBJ1-4; TRBD1 aligns across 7 bases. Germline V CDR1 and CDR2: SEHNR, FQNEAQ (reference sequence). Trimming removed 7 bases from V and 8 bases from J; junction bases left unmatched: 10. This CDR3 comprises 14 residues. The CDR3 coding sequence is TGTGCCAGCACCTCAGACAGGGCTGGGGAAAAACTGTTTTTT. This codes for CASTSDRAGEKLFF.

The chain is built from TRBV27 and TRBJ1-2; a possible D gene is TRBD1 (6 bases). The CDR3 is made up of 15 amino acids. Per germline, CDR1 MNHEY and CDR2 SMNVEV (reference sequence). V shed 5 bases and J shed 1 base, with 14 bases lying between them. The CDR3 coding sequence is TGTGCCAGCAGTGCCACCCGGACAGATAACTATGGCTACACCTTC. Its translation is CASSATRTDNYGYTF.

This clone was detected a few times. This chain uses TRBV27 with TRBJ1-3; D is undetermined. There are 12 residues in the CDR3. Per the germline V gene, CDR1 is MNHEY and CDR2 is SMNVEV (reference sequence). V lost 10 bases, J lost 0 bases, and 7 bases lay in between. The CDR3 protein is CATPDSGNTIYF. The CDR3 DNA follows: TGTGCCACTCCAGACTCTGGAAACACCATATATTTT.

This chain links TRBV10-1 with TRBJ1-4; D uncertain. Germline V gives CDR1 WNHNN, CDR2 SYGVQD (reference sequence). V lost 5 bases and J lost 7, with 11 bases in between. CDR3 length equals 13 residues. CDR3 residues: CASSTSGIEKLFF. The DNA for the CDR3 is TGCGCCAGCAGTACGTCCGGGATTGAAAAACTGTTTTTT.

The CDR3 loop reads CASGGTEAFF. In DNA, the CDR3 is TGTGCCAGTGGGGGCACTGAAGCTTTCTTT. The chain combines TRBV19 with TRBJ1-1; TRBD1 might be the D (5 bases). The CDR3 has 10 residues. Per the germline V gene, CDR1 is LNHDA and CDR2 is SQIVND (reference sequence). The V and J ends lost 8 bases and 4 bases respectively, with 5 bases between them.

The V call is TRBV28, the J call TRBJ1-1; 8 bases align to TRBD1. With 1 base clipped from V and 6 bases from J, the junction kept 7 bases outside the gene matches. Germline CDR1 and CDR2: MDHEN and SYDVKM. The CDR3 runs to 15 residues. The CDR3 DNA reads as TGTGCCAGCAGTTTATCCCAGGGGGCGCAGTCTGAAGCTTTCTTT. Amino acids: CASSLSQGAQSEAFF.

This clone was seen more than once but under ten times. V gene TRBV5-6 combines with J gene TRBJ1-6; maybe TRBD1 (6 bases). The CDR3 length is 15 residues. Germline CDR1 and CDR2: SGHDT and YYEEEE. V was trimmed by 0 bases and J by 8 bases, leaving 12 bases between them. The CDR3 reads CASSLAVGADSPLHF. As DNA, the CDR3 is TGTGCCAGCAGCTTGGCCGTGGGGGCCGATTCACCCCTCCACTTT.

V gene TRBV6-4 combines with J gene TRBJ2-7; D is perhaps TRBD1 (6 bases). V was clipped by 3 bases and J by 7 bases, with 16 bases between them. This CDR3 region has 14 residues. The V gene's germline CDR1 is MRHNA and CDR2 SNTAGT. Written as DNA, the CDR3 is TGTGCCAGCAGTGAGGGGGACGGGCAGGGGGAGCAGTACTTC. This translates into CASSEGDGQGEQYF.

This clone was counted only a few times. This chain connects TRBV18 to TRBJ1-1; D perhaps matches TRBD1 (5 bases). The CDR3 sequence is 14 residues long. Germline CDR1 KGHSH, CDR2 LQKENI. The V gene lost 3 bases and the J gene lost 3 bases, with 11 bases spanning the gap. In DNA form, the CDR3 reads TGTGCCAGCTCACCCCAAAAACAGGACACTGAAGCTTTCTTT. This encodes CASSPQKQDTEAFF.

The CDR3 protein is CASSDGSGVLSNQPQHF. CDR3 bases: TGTGCCAGCAGCGATGGATCAGGGGTCCTCAGCAATCAGCCCCAGCATTTT. This chain links TRBV7-2 with TRBJ1-5, with D perhaps matching TRBD1 (6 bases). The length of the CDR3 is 17 residues. Germline values: CDR1 SGHTA, CDR2 FQGNSA. V was pared by 5 bases and J by 1 base, with 18 bases between.

V usage is TRBV5-1 and J usage is TRBJ1-1; tentative D call: TRBD1 (6 bases). Germline CDR1 and CDR2: SGHRS and YFSETQ. The CDR3 has 13 residues. Trimming took 6 bases from V and 3 from J, leaving 12 bases between them. This CDR3 reads CASTDQGYTEAFF. The DNA of the CDR3 is TGCGCCAGCACCGATCAGGGGTACACTGAAGCTTTCTTT. Based on the CDR3 plus reference TRBV5-1 and TRBJ1-1, the full variable domain is KAGVTQTPRYLIKTRGQQVTLSCSPISGHRSVSWYQQTPGQGLQFLFEYFSETQRNKGNFPGRFSGRQFSNSRSEMNVSTLELGDSALYLCASTDQGYTEAFFGQGTRLTVV.

The chain carries TRBV6-5 and TRBJ1-5; weak D call: TRBD1 (5 bases). The V and J ends lost 3 bases and 5 bases respectively, with 14 bases between them. CDR1 and CDR2 from the germline V gene are MNHEY and SVGAGI. This CDR3 is built from 15 residues. The CDR3 nucleotides read TGTGCCAGCAGTTATAAGTACGGGGCAGATCAGCCCCAGCATTTT. Translating gives CASSYKYGADQPQHF.

This sequence joins TRBV2 and TRBJ2-5, with TRBD1 matching over 8 bases. Trimming at V came to 4 bases and at J to 1 base, leaving 2 bases not matched to a gene. Germline values: CDR1 SNHLY, CDR2 FYNNEI. CDR3 length: 14 residues. This CDR3 is CASSGGTGQETQYF. The CDR3 DNA sequence: TGTGCCAGCAGTGGGGGGACAGGCCAAGAGACCCAGTACTTC.

The J gene is TRBJ2-7, the V gene TRBV6-2 or TRBV6-3; no reliable D call. The CDR3 is 15 residues long. Germline V CDR1 and CDR2: MNHEY, SVGEGT. Trimming took off 1 base at V and 0 bases at J, with 10 bases between the two ends. This CDR3 is CASSYLRDNSYEQYF. The DNA for the CDR3 is TGTGCCAGCAGTTACTTGCGCGATAACTCCTACGAGCAGTACTTC.

This clone has just a few counts. The gene calls are TRBV24-1 and TRBJ2-7; tentatively, D is TRBD2 (5 bases). V lost 1 base and J lost 5, with 8 bases in between. This CDR3 spans 13 amino acids. Germline assignment: CDR1 KGHDR and CDR2 SFDVKD. The DNA of the CDR3 is TGTGCCACCAGTGATTTTTCCGGGGACGAGCAGTACTTC. This translates into CATSDFSGDEQYF.

This chain links TRBV27 with TRBJ1-6, with a possible D match to TRBD1 (6 bases). V shed 5 bases and J shed 7 bases, with 12 bases lying between them. The V gene's germline CDR1 is MNHEY and CDR2 SMNVEV (reference sequence). The CDR3 length is 14 residues. The CDR3 nucleotides read TGTGCCAGCAGTCTTCGACAGGAGAATTCACCCCTCCACTTT. Protein product: CASSLRQENSPLHF.

A word on this clone: Relative to the germline gene, one junction end is altered; a read error may explain this. This chain links TRBV6-5 with TRBJ2-3; D gene ambiguous. The CDR3 has 14 amino acids. The germline V gene has CDR1 MNHEY and CDR2 SVGAGI. The CDR3 spells CASRYSLGSDTQYF. The CDR3, as DNA: TGTGCCAGCAGATACTCCTTGGGATCAGATACGCAGTATTTT.

This chain uses TRBV19 with TRBJ1-4; 7 bases are shared with TRBD1. Germline-derived CDR1 and CDR2 are LNHDA and SQIVND (reference sequence). V shed 6 bases and J 0 bases; nucleotides not matched to a gene: 1. This CDR3 is built from 14 residues. The CDR3 here is CASSRGATNEKLFF. Here the CDR3 DNA reads TGTGCCAGTAGCAGGGGGGCAACTAATGAAAAACTGTTTTTT.

The V and J genes are TRBV4-1 and TRBJ2-6; D gene uncertain. The CDR3 runs 15 residues. The V gene's germline CDR1 is MGHRA and CDR2 YSYEKL. The germline V and J ends were trimmed by 0 bases and 3 bases, with 6 bases remaining between them. CDR3 DNA: TGCGCCAGCAGCCAAGACGAGAATGGGGCCAACGTCCTGACTTTC. It encodes CASSQDENGANVLTF.

This clone occurred once. The chain is built from TRBV19 and TRBJ2-1; 10 nucleotides line up with TRBD2. Germline V gives CDR1 LNHDA, CDR2 SQIVND (reference sequence). With 3 bases clipped from V and 4 bases from J, the junction kept 3 bases outside the gene matches. The CDR3 is 15 residues long. This CDR3 reads CASSMTSGPYNEQFF. The CDR3 DNA is TGTGCCAGTAGTATGACTAGCGGGCCATACAATGAGCAGTTCTTC.

This clone was seen just once. The chain combines TRBV11-2 with TRBJ1-1; 10 nucleotides align to TRBD1. This CDR3 is 13 amino acids long. The junction had 9 bases not matched to a gene; V was cut back by 5 bases and J by 12 bases. Germline-derived CDR1 and CDR2 are SGHAT and FQNNGV. CDR3 in DNA: TGTGCCAGCAGCCAAACGACAGGGGGCGAGTCTTTCTTT. Amino acid sequence: CASSQTTGGESFF.

This clone came up a few times. The genes are TRBV9 and TRBJ2-3; D is undetermined. The CDR3 runs 14 residues. In germline, CDR1 is SGDLS, CDR2 YYNGEE. The V end was cut by 7 bases, the J end by 2 bases, with 14 bases between. As DNA, the CDR3 is TGTGCCAGCCAATCACAGACGCACACAGATACGCAGTATTTT. Its translation is CASQSQTHTDTQYF.

The chain recombines TRBV28 with TRBJ1-5; D ambiguous. CDR3 size: 15 residues. The V end lost 6 bases, the J end lost 0 bases, and 12 bases lay between the germline ends. In germline, CDR1 is MDHEN, CDR2 SYDVKM. The CDR3 DNA is TGTGCCAGCAGATTAGACGGCTATAGCAATCAGCCCCAGCATTTT. The encoded protein is CASRLDGYSNQPQHF. The full variable domain, in which reference TRBV28 and TRBJ1-5 provide the parts outside the CDR3, is DVKVTQSSRYLVKRTGEKVFLECVQDMDHENMFWYRQDPGLGLRLIYFSYDVKMKEKGDIPEGYSVSREKKERFSLILESASTNQTSMYLCASRLDGYSNQPQHFGDGTRLSIL.

The genes are TRBV4-3 and TRBJ2-1; D call uncertain. In germline, CDR1 is LGHNA, CDR2 YSLEER. The CDR3 covers 17 residues. V was cut by 2 bases and J by 0 bases, with 14 bases left in between. The CDR3 sequence: CASSQRPALYSYNEQFF. DNA of the CDR3: TGCGCCAGCAGCCAAAGACCTGCCTTATACTCCTACAATGAGCAGTTCTTC.

The chain has TRBV9 and TRBJ1-4; D uncertain. The length of the CDR3 is 15 residues. The germline V gene encodes CDR1 SGDLS and CDR2 YYNGEE. The ends were cut back, 0 bases at V and 8 bases at J, with 14 bases in the middle. CDR3 nucleotide sequence: TGTGCCAGCAGCGTAGCTGCCACCTCTTTAGAAAAACTGTTTTTT. Protein sequence: CASSVAATSLEKLFF. Filled out from reference TRBV9 and TRBJ1-4, the complete variable domain reads DSGVTQTPKHLITATGQRVTLRCSPRSGDLSVYWYQQSLDQGLQFLIQYYNGEERAKGNILERFSAQQFPDLHSELNLSSLELGDSALYFCASSVAATSLEKLFFGSGTQLSVL.

The chain employs TRBV4-3 and TRBJ1-1; unclear D gene. The CDR3 sequence is 15 residues long. Trimming removed 0 bases at V and 4 bases at J, with 12 bases between. From germline, CDR1 is LGHNA and CDR2 YSLEER. The CDR3 sequence is CASSQDPLEVTEAFF. The CDR3 DNA sequence: TGCGCCAGCAGCCAAGACCCGTTGGAGGTCACTGAAGCTTTCTTT.

This chain uses TRBV6-5 with TRBJ2-2, with a weak D call TRBD2 (6 bases). This CDR3 has 16 residues. The V gene lost 0 bases and the J gene lost 5 bases, with 13 bases spanning the gap. Germline-derived CDR1 and CDR2 are MNHEY and SVGAGI. For the CDR3, the DNA is TGTGCCAGCAGTTACTCGATGGGGGGTTTGACCGGGGAGCTGTTTTTT. It yields the protein CASSYSMGGLTGELFF.